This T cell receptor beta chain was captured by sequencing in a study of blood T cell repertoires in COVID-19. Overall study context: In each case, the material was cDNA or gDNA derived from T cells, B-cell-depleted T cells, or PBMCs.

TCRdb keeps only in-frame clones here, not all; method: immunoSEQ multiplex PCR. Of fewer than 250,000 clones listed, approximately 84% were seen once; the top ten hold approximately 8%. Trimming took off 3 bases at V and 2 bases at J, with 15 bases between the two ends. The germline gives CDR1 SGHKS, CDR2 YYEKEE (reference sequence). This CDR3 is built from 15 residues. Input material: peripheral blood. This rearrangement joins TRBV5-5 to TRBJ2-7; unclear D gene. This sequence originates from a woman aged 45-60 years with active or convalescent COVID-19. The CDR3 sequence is CASSSAGSLTYEQYF. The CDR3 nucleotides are TGTGCCAGCAGCTCCGCAGGCAGCCTAACCTACGAGCAGTACTTC.